This T cell receptor (beta chain) came from a study of blood T cells in healthy people across ages. A second PCR, run for about 7 to 12 cycles, used a sample-barcoded 5' primer plus a J-beta primer mix. TCRdb reanalysed the 5' RACE reads using MiXCR and keeps one entry per CDR3 protein. Of about 780,000 distinct CDR3 sequences in the sample, about 42% were seen once. The source of this sequence is a man older than 75 in good health. The sequenced sample was blood.

CDR3 sequence (DNA): TGTGCCAGCAGTTTAATGGGGAGTGCAGATACGCAGTATTTT. Protein sequence: CASSLMGSADTQYF. This chain uses TRBV12-3 or TRBV12-4 with TRBJ2-3, with D possibly being TRBD2 (5 bases). The CDR3 sequence is 14 residues long. V was clipped by 2 bases and J by 4 bases, with 10 bases between them.